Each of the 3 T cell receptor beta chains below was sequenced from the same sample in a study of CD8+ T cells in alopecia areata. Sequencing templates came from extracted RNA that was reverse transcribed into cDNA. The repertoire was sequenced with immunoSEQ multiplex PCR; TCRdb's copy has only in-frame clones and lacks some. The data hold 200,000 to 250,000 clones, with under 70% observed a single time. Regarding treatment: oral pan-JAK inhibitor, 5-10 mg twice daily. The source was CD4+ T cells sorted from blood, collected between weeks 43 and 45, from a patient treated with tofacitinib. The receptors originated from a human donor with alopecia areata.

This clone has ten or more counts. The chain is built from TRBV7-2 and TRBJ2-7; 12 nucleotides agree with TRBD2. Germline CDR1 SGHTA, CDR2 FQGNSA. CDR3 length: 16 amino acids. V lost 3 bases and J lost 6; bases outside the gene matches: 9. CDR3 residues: CASSFSRGLAGTEQYF. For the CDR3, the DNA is TGTGCCAGCAGCTTTAGCAGAGGACTAGCGGGGACCGAGCAGTACTTC.

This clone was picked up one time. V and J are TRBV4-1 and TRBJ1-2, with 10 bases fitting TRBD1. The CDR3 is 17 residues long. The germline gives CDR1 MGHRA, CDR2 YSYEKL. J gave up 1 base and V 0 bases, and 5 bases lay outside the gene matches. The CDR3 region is CASSQDPGTGVNYGYTF. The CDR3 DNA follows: TGCGCCAGCAGCCAAGATCCCGGGACAGGGGTTAACTATGGCTACACCTTC.

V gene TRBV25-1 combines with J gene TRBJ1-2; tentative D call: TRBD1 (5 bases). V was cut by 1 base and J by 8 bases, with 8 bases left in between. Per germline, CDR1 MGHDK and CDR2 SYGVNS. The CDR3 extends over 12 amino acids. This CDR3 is CASSELGDGYTF. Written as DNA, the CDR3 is TGTGCCAGCAGTGAATTAGGGGACGGCTACACCTTC.